This TCR beta chain is drawn from a study of CD8 T cells in ankylosing spondylitis. Study-level results: About 8 highly homologous variants made up a TCR beta motif, and this motif appeared characteristic of ankylosing spondylitis blood. Reported data indicate significant enrichment of disease-linked clones within matched ankylosing spondylitis synovial fluid. Within peripheral blood, clones linked to disease were CD8+ and relatively rare. In the blood and synovial fluid of reactive arthritis, some motif variants had been previously reported.

This clonotype was picked up many times. Its cognate antigen is unknown. Each TCR beta library was made by quantitative 5'-RACE that incorporated molecular barcodes. TCRdb reprocessed the 5' RACE reads via MiXCR and lists one record per CDR3 protein. The sample lists under 150,000 distinct CDR3 sequences; roughly 18% were seen once. The CDR3 runs 16 residues. V was pared by 0 bases and J by 0 bases, with 10 bases between. Germline CDR1 and CDR2: SGHRS and YFSETQ. The chain recombines TRBV5-1 with TRBJ1-3; the D is unclear. Sequenced material: blood, either unsorted or a sorted T cell fraction (not recorded which). This clonotype was sampled from a male donor with ankylosing spondylitis. CDR3 amino acids: CASSLGDTSSGNTIYF. The CDR3 nucleotides read TGCGCCAGCAGCTTGGGAGACACGAGCTCTGGAAACACCATATATTTT.